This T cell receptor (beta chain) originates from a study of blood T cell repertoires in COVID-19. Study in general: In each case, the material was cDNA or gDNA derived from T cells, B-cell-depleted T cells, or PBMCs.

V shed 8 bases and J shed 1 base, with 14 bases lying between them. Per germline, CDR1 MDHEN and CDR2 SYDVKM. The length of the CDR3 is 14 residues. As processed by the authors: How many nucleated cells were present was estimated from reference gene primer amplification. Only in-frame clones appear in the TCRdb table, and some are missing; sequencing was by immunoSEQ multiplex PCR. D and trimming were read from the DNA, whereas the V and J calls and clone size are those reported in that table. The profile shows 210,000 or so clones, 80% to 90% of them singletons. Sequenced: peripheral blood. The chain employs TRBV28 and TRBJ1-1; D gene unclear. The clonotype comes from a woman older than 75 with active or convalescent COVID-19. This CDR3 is CASRRGSPNTEAFF. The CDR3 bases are TGTGCCAGCCGTCGAGGATCTCCGAACACTGAAGCTTTCTTT. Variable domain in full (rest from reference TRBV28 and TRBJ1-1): DVKVTQSSRYLVKRTGEKVFLECVQDMDHENMFWYRQDPGLGLRLIYFSYDVKMKEKGDIPEGYSVSREKKERFSLILESASTNQTSMYLCASRRGSPNTEAFFGQGTRLTVV.